This T cell receptor (beta chain) was sequenced during a study of beta chain features in type 1 diabetes. Study overall: Summed over all samples, the examined sorted cells came to about 110 million. Overall study results and limits: Type 1 diabetes patients had moderately but significantly shorter TCRB CDR3s in all four CD4+ subsets.

Of the isolated RNA, all was reverse transcribed, and so the sequenced material was expressed TCRB transcripts. The table came from immunoSEQ multiplex PCR; TCRdb's copy has only in-frame clones and leaves some out. This table has under 200,000 clones, about a tenth appearing once. The CDR3 has 14 amino acids. Germline V gene sequence: CDR1 SGHTA, CDR2 FQGNSA. V lost 5 bases, J lost 6 bases, and 14 bases lay in between. Worth noting for this clone: Its antigen is undetermined.

Once sorted, every population was more than 95% pure. This chain links TRBV7-2 with TRBJ2-1; no firm D call. Sequencing used central memory CD4+ T cells from blood. The origin of this receptor is a man under 40 with type 1 diabetes. The DNA of the CDR3 is TGTGCCAGCAGCCTGAAGGAGCTCCTCAATGAGCAGTTCTTC. Protein: CASSLKELLNEQFF. The variable domain in full, with the rest retrieved from reference TRBV7-2 and TRBJ2-1, is GAGVSQSPSNKVTEKGKDVELRCDPISGHTALYWYRQSLGQGLEFLIYFQGNSAPDKSGLPSDRFSAERTGGSVSTLTIQRTQQEDSAVYLCASSLKELLNEQFFGPGTRLTVL.